A single sample is the source of the 19 T cell receptor beta chains below, sequenced in a study of T cell changes during pregnancy in multiple sclerosis. Libraries were prepared by immunoSEQ multiplex PCR; TCRdb keeps only in-frame clonotypes and omits some of them. The repertoire holds 75,000 to 90,000 clones, roughly 92% seen once, with 0.2% to 0.25% in the top ten. This material consisted of CD4+ T cells from peripheral blood mononuclear cells, taken before pregnancy. These receptors were collected from a female donor with multiple sclerosis, enrolled in a pregnancy study.

The chain carries TRBV11-2 and TRBJ2-5; 8 bases line up with TRBD2. J was trimmed by 5 bases and V by 5 bases; bases with no gene match: 4. The CDR3 extends over 13 amino acids. CDR1 is SGHAT and CDR2 is FQNNGV in the germline V gene. This chain's CDR3 is CASSRGGWETQYF. The CDR3 DNA reads TGTGCCAGCAGCCGGGGGGGTTGGGAGACCCAGTACTTC.

The rearrangement links TRBV5-1 to TRBJ1-2, with D possibly matching TRBD1 (6 bases). Germline assignment: CDR1 SGHRS and CDR2 YFSETQ. This CDR3 region has 14 residues. The V end was cut by 2 bases, the J end by 2 bases, with 10 bases between. DNA of the CDR3: TGCGCCAGCAGCTTAGTGGGGGCAAACTATGGCTACACCTTC. This codes for CASSLVGANYGYTF.

The chain is built from TRBV6-1 and TRBJ1-5; TRBD1 is a possible D gene (6 bases). This CDR3 region has 15 residues. In germline, CDR1 is MNHNS, CDR2 SASEGT. Trimming took 6 bases from V and 6 from J, leaving 18 bases between them. This chain's CDR3 is CASSTGLVAAQPQHF. CDR3 nucleotides: TGTGCCAGCAGCACAGGGTTAGTTGCGGCTCAGCCCCAGCATTTT.

The rearrangement uses TRBV9 and TRBJ2-7; D is perhaps TRBD2 (5 bases). Deletions cut 3 bases from V and 3 bases from J, with 10 bases between. The CDR3 is made up of 13 amino acids. CDR1 is SGDLS and CDR2 is YYNGEE in the germline V gene. The CDR3 reads CASSGGVGYEQYF. The CDR3 DNA sequence: TGTGCCAGCAGCGGGGGAGTTGGCTACGAGCAGTACTTC.

The chain combines TRBV14 with TRBJ2-3, with D uncertain. In germline, CDR1 is SGHDN, CDR2 FVKESK. This CDR3 region has 12 residues. Trimming stripped 4 bases from V and 2 bases from J, with 4 bases between. The CDR3 bases are TGTGCCAGCAGCCCCAACACAGATACGCAGTATTTT. Amino acid sequence: CASSPNTDTQYF. The whole variable domain, remainder taken from reference TRBV14 and TRBJ2-3, is EAGVTQFPSHSVIEKGQTVTLRCDPISGHDNLYWYRRVMGKEIKFLLHFVKESKQDESGMPNNRFLAERTGGTYSTLKVQPAELEDSGVYFCASSPNTDTQYFGPGTRLTVL.

This clone was detected only once. The rearrangement links TRBV7-2 to TRBJ2-1; 7 positions match TRBD2. Looked up from germline, CDR1 is SGHTA and CDR2 is FQGNSA. V lost 5 bases, J lost 3 bases, and 7 bases stayed unmatched. The CDR3 totals 15 residues. Here the CDR3 DNA reads TGTGCCAGCAGCCCGAGCGGGACGGTCTACAATGAGCAGTTCTTC. Translation gives CASSPSGTVYNEQFF.

The chain carries TRBV5-4 and TRBJ2-1; 10 bases match TRBD2. There are 15 residues in the CDR3. Germline CDR1 is SGHNT and CDR2 is YYREEE (reference sequence). V shed 4 bases and J 6 bases; nucleotides not matched to a gene: 7. CDR3 sequence: CASSTGLAELNEQFF. CDR3 sequence (DNA): TGTGCCAGCAGCACCGGACTAGCGGAGCTCAATGAGCAGTTCTTC.

This rearrangement joins TRBV28 to TRBJ2-2; TRBD2 aligns across 10 bases. The germline V gene has CDR1 MDHEN and CDR2 SYDVKM. The J segment lost 4 bases and the V segment lost 3 bases, leaving 11 bases of the junction unmatched. The CDR3 is 18 residues long. The CDR3 here is CASSLTSSGSIGTGELFF. The CDR3 DNA reads as TGTGCCAGCAGTTTGACGTCTAGCGGGAGTATCGGCACCGGGGAGCTGTTTTTT.

This sequence joins TRBV15 and TRBJ2-6; D gene uncertain. Trimming left V 4 bases short and J 0 bases short, with 10 bases between. The germline CDR1 and CDR2 sequences are LNHNV and YYDKDF (reference sequence). This CDR3 spans 16 amino acids. DNA of the CDR3: TGTGCCACCAGCAAGCCGGGTAGCTCTGGGGCCAACGTCCTGACTTTC. Residues: CATSKPGSSGANVLTF. The whole variable domain, remainder taken from reference TRBV15 and TRBJ2-6, is DAMVIQNPRYQVTQFGKPVTLSCSQTLNHNVMYWYQQKSSQAPKLLFHYYDKDFNNEADTPDNFQSRRPNTSFCFLDIRSPGLGDTAMYLCATSKPGSSGANVLTFGAGSRLTVL.

The chain recombines TRBV5-4 with TRBJ1-5, with no clear D. Germline CDR1 SGHNT, CDR2 YYREEE (reference sequence). CDR3 length equals 12 residues. V lost 4 bases to trimming and J lost 3 bases, with 5 bases between them. CDR3 region: CASSRDNQPQHF. The CDR3 nucleotides are TGTGCCAGCAGCCGGGACAATCAGCCCCAGCATTTT.

J is TRBJ2-1 and V is TRBV5-1; D possibly corresponds to TRBD1 (5 bases). Germline V CDR1 and CDR2: SGHRS, YFSETQ. CDR3 size: 13 residues. The germline V and J ends were trimmed by 4 bases and 3 bases, with 8 bases remaining between them. The CDR3 bases are TGCGCCAGCAGCCCAGACAGCTACAATGAGCAGTTCTTC. It codes for CASSPDSYNEQFF.

The CDR3 sequence is CASSEPTEDNEKLFF. CDR3 in DNA: TGTGCCAGCAGTGAGCCGACAGAAGATAATGAAAAACTGTTTTTT. The chain couples TRBV6-1 to TRBJ1-4; the D gene is possibly TRBD1 (5 bases). This CDR3 region has 15 residues. The germline gives CDR1 MNHNS, CDR2 SASEGT. V gave up 3 bases and J gave up 4 bases, with 12 bases separating them.

CDR3: CASSGLSTGYNYGYTF. The CDR3 DNA reads as TGTGCCAGCAGTGGCCTGAGCACAGGGTATAACTATGGCTACACCTTC. The chain couples TRBV25-1 to TRBJ1-2; weak D call: TRBD1 (6 bases). CDR1 and CDR2 from the germline V gene are MGHDK and SYGVNS. The V gene lost 4 bases and the J gene lost 1 base, with 16 bases spanning the gap. This CDR3 comprises 16 residues.

The chain employs TRBV2 and TRBJ1-1, with a possible D match to TRBD1 (5 bases). There are 16 residues in the CDR3. Per the germline V gene, CDR1 is SNHLY and CDR2 is FYNNEI. Trimming cost V 5 bases and J 0 bases, with 16 bases left between them. CDR3 in amino acids: CASSKYQGSMNTEAFF. The DNA for the CDR3 is TGTGCCAGCAGTAAGTATCAGGGATCCATGAACACTGAAGCTTTCTTT. The full variable domain, rest sourced from reference TRBV2 and TRBJ1-1, is EPEVTQTPSHQVTQMGQEVILRCVPISNHLYFYWYRQILGQKVEFLVSFYNNEISEKSEIFDDQFSVERPDGSNFTLKIRSTKLEDSAMYFCASSKYQGSMNTEAFFGQGTRLTVV.

This chain uses TRBV6-6 with TRBJ1-2; 8 bases fit TRBD1. The V and J ends lost 6 bases and 8 bases, in that order; junction bases with no gene match: 8. Germline V CDR1 and CDR2: MNHNY, SVGAGI (reference sequence). The CDR3 totals 13 residues. Written as DNA, the CDR3 is TGTGCCAGCAGCCGGACAGGGTCCAACGGCTACACCTTC. Translated: CASSRTGSNGYTF.

J is TRBJ1-6 and V is TRBV9; D is unclear. The V and J ends lost 0 bases and 3 bases respectively, with 7 bases between them. CDR3 size: 15 residues. CDR1 and CDR2 (germline): SGDLS, YYNGEE. The CDR3 sequence is CASSVGARYNSPLHF. The CDR3 nucleotides read TGTGCCAGCAGCGTAGGGGCCCGCTATAATTCACCCCTCCACTTT.

The chain uses TRBV27 and TRBJ1-2; unclear D gene. The CDR3 loop spans 13 amino acids. V dropped 8 bases and J dropped 8 bases, with 18 bases sitting between them. CDR1 is MNHEY and CDR2 is SMNVEV in the germline V gene (reference sequence). CDR3 DNA: TGTGCCAGCCGCCGGGAGCTAGTGGAGGGCTACACCTTC. This sequence encodes CASRRELVEGYTF.

This clone was recorded once. V gene TRBV30 combines with J gene TRBJ2-1; 9 bases are shared with TRBD2. Looked up from germline, CDR1 is GTSNPN and CDR2 is SVGIG (reference sequence). The CDR3 consists of 15 residues. V shed 2 bases, J shed 4 bases, and the junction held 6 bases outside the gene matches. The CDR3 DNA is TGTGCCTGGAGTCCAGCGGGAGGTGGTTACAATGAGCAGTTCTTC. Amino acids: CAWSPAGGGYNEQFF.

This chain links TRBV6-5 with TRBJ2-7; 7 positions match TRBD2. The CDR3 runs to 15 residues. Trimming cost V 4 bases and J 0 bases; bases outside gene matches: 6. Looked up from germline, CDR1 is MNHEY and CDR2 is SVGAGI. For the CDR3, the DNA is TGTGCCAGCAGTTCATGGGGGGGGAGCTCCTACGAGCAGTACTTC. Protein: CASSSWGGSSYEQYF.